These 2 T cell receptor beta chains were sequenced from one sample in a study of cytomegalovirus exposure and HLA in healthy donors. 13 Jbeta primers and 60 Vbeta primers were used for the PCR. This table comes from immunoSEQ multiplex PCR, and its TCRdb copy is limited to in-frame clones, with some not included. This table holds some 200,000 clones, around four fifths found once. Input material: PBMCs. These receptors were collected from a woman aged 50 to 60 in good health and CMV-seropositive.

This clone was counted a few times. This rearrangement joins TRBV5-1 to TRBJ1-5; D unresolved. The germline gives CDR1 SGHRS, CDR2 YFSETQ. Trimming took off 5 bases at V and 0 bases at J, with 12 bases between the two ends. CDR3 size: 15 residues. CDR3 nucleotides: TGCGCCAGCAGTATTCGGGGTGGTAGCAATCAGCCCCAGCATTTT. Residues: CASSIRGGSNQPQHF.

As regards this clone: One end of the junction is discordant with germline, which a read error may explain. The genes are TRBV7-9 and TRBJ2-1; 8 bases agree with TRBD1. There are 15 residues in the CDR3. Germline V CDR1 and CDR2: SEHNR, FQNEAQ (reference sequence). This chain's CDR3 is CASSYSGTGGNEQFF. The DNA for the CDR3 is TGTGCCAGCAGCTACTCCGGGACAGGCGGCAATGAACAGTTCTTC. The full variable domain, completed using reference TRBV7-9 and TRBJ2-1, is DTGVSQNPRHKITKRGQNVTFRCDPISEHNRLYWYRQTLGQGPEFLTYFQNEAQLEKSRLLSDRFSAERPKGSFSTLEIQRTEQGDSAMYLCASSYSGTGGNEQFFGPGTRLTVL.